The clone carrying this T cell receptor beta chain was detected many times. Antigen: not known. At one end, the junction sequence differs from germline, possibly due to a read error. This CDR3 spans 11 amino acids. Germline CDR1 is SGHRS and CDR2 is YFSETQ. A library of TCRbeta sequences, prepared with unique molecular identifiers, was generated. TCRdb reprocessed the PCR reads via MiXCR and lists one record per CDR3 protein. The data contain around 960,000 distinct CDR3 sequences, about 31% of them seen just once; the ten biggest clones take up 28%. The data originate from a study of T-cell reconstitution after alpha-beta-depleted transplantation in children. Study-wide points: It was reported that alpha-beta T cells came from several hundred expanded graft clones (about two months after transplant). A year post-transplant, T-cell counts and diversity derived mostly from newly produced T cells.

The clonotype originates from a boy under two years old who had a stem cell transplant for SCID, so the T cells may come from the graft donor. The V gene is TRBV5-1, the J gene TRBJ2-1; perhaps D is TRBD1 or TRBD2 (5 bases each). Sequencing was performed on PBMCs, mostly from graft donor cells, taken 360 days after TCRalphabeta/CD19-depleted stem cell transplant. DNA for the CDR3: TGTGCCAGCAGTTGGGGGAATGAGCAGTTCTTC. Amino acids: CASSWGNEQFF.